This paragraph covers one T cell receptor (beta chain) sequence. The repertoire was sequenced with immunoSEQ multiplex PCR; TCRdb's copy has only in-frame clones and lacks some. The profile shows 190,000 or so clones, around 90% of them singletons. This CDR3 has 16 residues. Germline values: CDR1 GTSNPN, CDR2 SVGIG (reference sequence). V dropped 3 bases and J dropped 9; count of bases not matched to a gene: 14. The record originates from a study of blood T cell repertoires in COVID-19. Study at large: Acute and convalescent COVID-19 specimens originated in the United States, Italy and Spain. Sample material is recorded as cDNA or gDNA derived from T cells, B-cell-depleted T cells, or PBMCs.

Sequenced material: peripheral blood. The V call is TRBV30, the J call TRBJ2-1; 10 bases are a match to TRBD2. The TCR was taken from a man between 35 and 55 years old with acute or convalescent COVID-19. The chain's CDR3 is CAWSDGTSVSKSEQFF. In nucleotides, the CDR3 is TGTGCCTGGAGCGATGGGACTAGCGTCAGCAAGAGTGAGCAGTTCTTC.